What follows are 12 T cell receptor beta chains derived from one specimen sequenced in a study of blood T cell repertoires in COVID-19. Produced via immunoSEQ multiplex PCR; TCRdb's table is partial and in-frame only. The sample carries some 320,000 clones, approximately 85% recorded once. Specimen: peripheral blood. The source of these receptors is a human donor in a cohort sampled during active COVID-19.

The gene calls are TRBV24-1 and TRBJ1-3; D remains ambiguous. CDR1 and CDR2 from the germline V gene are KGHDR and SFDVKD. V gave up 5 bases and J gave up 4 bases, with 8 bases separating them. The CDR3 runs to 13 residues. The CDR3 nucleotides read TGTGCCACCAGTGCCACGGGAGGAAACACCATATATTTT. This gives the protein CATSATGGNTIYF.

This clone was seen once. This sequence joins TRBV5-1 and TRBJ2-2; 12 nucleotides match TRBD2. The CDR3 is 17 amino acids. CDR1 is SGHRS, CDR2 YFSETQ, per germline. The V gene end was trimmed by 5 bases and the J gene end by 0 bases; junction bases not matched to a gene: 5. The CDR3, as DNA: TGCGCCAGCAGGTCACTAGCGGGGGGAACGAACACCGGGGAGCTGTTTTTT. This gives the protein CASRSLAGGTNTGELFF.

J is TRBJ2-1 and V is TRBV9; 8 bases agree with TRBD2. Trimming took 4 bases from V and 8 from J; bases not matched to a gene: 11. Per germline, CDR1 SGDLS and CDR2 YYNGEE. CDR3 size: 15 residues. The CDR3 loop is CASSSSGGPLDEQFF. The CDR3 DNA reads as TGTGCCAGCAGCTCAAGCGGGGGCCCCCTGGATGAGCAGTTCTTC.

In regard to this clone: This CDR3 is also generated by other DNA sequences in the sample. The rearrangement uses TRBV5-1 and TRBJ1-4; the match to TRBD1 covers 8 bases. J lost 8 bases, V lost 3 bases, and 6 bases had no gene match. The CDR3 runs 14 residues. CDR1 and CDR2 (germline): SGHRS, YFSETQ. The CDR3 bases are TGCGCCAGCAGCTATGGACAGGGTAACGAAAAACTGTTTTTT. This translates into CASSYGQGNEKLFF.

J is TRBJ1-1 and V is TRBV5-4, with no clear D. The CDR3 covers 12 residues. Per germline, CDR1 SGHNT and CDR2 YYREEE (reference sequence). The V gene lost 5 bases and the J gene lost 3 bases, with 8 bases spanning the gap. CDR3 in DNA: TGTGCCAGCAGTGGAGGATACACTGAAGCTTTCTTT. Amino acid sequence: CASSGGYTEAFF.

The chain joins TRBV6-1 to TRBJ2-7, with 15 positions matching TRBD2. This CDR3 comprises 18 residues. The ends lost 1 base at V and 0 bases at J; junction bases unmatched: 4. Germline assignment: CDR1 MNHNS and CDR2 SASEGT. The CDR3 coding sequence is TGTGCCAGCAGTGAAGTGGGACTAGCGGGGGGACCCTCCTACGAGCAGTACTTC. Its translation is CASSEVGLAGGPSYEQYF.

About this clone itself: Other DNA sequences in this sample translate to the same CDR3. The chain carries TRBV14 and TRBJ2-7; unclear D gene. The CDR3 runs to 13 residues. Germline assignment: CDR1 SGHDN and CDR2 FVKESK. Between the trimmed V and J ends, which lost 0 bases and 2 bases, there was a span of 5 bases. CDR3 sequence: CASSQDLAYEQYF. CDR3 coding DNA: TGTGCCAGCAGCCAAGATCTTGCCTACGAGCAGTACTTC.

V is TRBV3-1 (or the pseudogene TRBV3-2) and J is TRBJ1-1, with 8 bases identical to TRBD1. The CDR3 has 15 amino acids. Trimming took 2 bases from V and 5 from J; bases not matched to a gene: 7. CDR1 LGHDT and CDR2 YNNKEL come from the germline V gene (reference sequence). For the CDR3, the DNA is TGTGCCAGCAGCCAATTGGACAGGGAGCAGACTGAAGCTTTCTTT. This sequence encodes CASSQLDREQTEAFF.

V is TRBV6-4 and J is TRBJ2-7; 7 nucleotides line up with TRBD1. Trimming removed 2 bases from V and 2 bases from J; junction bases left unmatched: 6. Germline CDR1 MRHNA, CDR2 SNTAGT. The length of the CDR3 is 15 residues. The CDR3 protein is CASSDDRDSTYEQYF. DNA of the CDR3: TGTGCCAGCAGTGACGACCGGGACAGTACCTACGAGCAGTACTTC.

This CDR3 is CSGLLGQGGRAFF. In nucleotides, the CDR3 is TGCAGCGGCCTTTTGGGACAGGGGGGGAGAGCTTTCTTT. The gene calls are TRBV29-1 and TRBJ1-1, with 11 bases identical to TRBD1. Germline lookup yields CDR1 SQVTM and CDR2 ANQGSEA. V was clipped by 7 bases and J by 10 bases; unmatched bases: 11. The CDR3 contains 13 residues.

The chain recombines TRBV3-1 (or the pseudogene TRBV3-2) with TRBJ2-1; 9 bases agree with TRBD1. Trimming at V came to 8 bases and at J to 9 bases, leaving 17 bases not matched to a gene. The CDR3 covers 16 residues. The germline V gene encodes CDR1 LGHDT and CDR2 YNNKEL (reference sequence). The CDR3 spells CASAPGDREYSGEQFF. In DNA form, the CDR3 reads TGTGCCAGCGCGCCAGGGGACAGGGAATATTCGGGTGAGCAGTTCTTC.

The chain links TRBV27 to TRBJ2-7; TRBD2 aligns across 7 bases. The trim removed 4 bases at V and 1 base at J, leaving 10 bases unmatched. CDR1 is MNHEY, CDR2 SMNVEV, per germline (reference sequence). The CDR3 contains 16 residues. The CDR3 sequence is CASSWGGLEPSYEQYF. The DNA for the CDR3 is TGTGCCAGCAGTTGGGGAGGGCTTGAGCCTTCCTACGAGCAGTACTTC.